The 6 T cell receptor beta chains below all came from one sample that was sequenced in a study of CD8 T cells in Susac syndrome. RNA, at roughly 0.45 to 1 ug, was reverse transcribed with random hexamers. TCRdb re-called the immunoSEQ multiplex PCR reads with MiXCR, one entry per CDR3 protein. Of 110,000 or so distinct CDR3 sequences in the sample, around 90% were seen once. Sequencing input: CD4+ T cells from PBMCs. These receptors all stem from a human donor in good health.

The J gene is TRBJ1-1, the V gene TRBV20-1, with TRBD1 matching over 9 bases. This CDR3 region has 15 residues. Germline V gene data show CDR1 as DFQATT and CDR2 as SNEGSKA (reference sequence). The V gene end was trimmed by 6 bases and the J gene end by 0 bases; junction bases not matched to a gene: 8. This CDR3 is CSAVQGASMNTEAFF. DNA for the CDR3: TGCAGTGCGGTACAGGGGGCTTCCATGAACACTGAAGCTTTCTTT.

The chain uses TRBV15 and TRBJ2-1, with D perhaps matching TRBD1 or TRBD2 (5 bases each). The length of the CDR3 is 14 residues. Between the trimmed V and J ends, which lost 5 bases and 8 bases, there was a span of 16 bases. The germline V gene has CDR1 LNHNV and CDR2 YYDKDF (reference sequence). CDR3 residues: CATSRDEGRDEQFF. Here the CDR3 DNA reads TGTGCCACCAGCCGGGACGAGGGGAGAGATGAGCAGTTCTTC.

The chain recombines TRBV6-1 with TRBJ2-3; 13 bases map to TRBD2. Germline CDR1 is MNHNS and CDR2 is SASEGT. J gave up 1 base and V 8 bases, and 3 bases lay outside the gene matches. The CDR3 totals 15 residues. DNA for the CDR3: TGTGCCAGCGGGACTAGCGGGGTGGGCACAGATACGCAGTATTTT. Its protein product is CASGTSGVGTDTQYF.

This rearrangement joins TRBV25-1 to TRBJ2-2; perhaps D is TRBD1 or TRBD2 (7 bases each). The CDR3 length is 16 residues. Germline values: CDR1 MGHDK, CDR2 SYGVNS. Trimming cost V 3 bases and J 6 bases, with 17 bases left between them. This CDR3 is CASSDFRPGGAGELFF. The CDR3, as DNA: TGTGCCAGCAGTGATTTCAGGCCAGGGGGGGCCGGGGAGCTGTTTTTT.

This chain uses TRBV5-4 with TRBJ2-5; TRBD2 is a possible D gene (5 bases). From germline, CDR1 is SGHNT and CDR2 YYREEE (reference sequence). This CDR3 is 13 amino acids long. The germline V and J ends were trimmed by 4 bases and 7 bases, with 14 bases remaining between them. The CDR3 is CASSGTSLVTQYF. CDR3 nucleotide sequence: TGTGCCAGCAGCGGTACTAGTTTGGTGACCCAGTACTTC.

The CDR3 spells CASSVQGGRTEAFF. The CDR3 DNA follows: TGTGCCAGTAGTGTGCAGGGAGGGAGGACTGAAGCTTTCTTT. This chain connects TRBV19 to TRBJ1-1; tentative D call: TRBD1 (5 bases). V lost 5 bases, J lost 5 bases, and 15 bases lay in between. The CDR3 runs to 14 residues. Germline values: CDR1 LNHDA, CDR2 SQIVND (reference sequence). The entire variable domain, with the rest obtained from reference TRBV19 and TRBJ1-1, is as follows: DGGITQSPKYLFRKEGQNVTLSCEQNLNHDAMYWYRQDPGQGLRLIYYSQIVNDFQKGDIAEGYSVSREKKESFPLTVTSAQKNPTAFYLCASSVQGGRTEAFFGQGTRLTVV.